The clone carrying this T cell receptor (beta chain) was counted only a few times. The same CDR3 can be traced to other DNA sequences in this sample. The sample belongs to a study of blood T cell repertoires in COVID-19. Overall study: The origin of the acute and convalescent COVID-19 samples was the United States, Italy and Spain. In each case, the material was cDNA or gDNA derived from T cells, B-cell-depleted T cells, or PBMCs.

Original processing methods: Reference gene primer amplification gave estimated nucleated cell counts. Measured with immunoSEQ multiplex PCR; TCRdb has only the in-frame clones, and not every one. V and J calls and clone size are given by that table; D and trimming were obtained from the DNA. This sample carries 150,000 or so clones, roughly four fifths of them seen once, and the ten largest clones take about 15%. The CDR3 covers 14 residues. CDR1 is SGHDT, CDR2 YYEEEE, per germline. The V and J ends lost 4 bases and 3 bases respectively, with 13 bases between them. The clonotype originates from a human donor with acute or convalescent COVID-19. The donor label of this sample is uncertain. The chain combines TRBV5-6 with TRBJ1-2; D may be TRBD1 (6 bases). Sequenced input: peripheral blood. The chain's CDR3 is CASSLGGLDYGYTF. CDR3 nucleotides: TGTGCCAGCAGCCTTGGGGGCCTGGACTATGGCTACACCTTC.